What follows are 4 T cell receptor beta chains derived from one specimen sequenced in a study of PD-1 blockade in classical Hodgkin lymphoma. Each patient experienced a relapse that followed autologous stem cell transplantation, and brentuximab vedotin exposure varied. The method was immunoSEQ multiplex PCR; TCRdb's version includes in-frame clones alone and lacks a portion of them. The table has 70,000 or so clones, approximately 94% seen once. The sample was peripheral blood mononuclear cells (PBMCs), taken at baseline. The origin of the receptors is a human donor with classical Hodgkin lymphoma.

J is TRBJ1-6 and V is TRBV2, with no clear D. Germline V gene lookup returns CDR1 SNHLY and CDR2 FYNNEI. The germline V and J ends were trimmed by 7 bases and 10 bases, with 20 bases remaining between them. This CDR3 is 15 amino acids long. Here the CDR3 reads CASTLFGELRSPLHF. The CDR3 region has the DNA TGTGCCAGCACCCTTTTCGGGGAGTTGAGGTCACCCCTCCACTTT.

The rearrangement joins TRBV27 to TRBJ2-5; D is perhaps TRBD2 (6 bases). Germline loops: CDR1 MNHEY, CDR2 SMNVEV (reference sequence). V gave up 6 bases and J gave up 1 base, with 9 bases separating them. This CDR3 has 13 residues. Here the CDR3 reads CASRLGLQETQYF. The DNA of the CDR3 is TGTGCCAGCAGACTGGGACTCCAAGAGACCCAGTACTTC.

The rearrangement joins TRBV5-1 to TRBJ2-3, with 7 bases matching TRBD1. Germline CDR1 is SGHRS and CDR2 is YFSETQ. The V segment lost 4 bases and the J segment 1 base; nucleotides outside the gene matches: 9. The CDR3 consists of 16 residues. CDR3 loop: CASSLPTGSGTDTQYF. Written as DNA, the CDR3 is TGCGCCAGCAGCCTTCCGACAGGGTCGGGCACAGATACGCAGTATTTT.

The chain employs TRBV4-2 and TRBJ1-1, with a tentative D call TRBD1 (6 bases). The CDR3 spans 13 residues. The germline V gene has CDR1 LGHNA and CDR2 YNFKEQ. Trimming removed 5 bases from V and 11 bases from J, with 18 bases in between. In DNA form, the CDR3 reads TGTGCCAGCAGCTCAATTCAGGGGCCCTGGGCTTTCTTT. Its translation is CASSSIQGPWAFF.